These 7 T cell receptor beta chains share one sample of origin, sequenced in a study of cytomegalovirus exposure and HLA in healthy donors (TCRdb year 2017). The method was the immunoSEQ multiplex PCR assay. The immuneACCESS repertoire file appears here via TCRdb, limited to in-frame rearrangements. These files lack a portion of the clones; in checked studies, under half of the deficit traces to unresolved V genes, and the cause of the others is not known. This sample is represented by some 250,000 clones; 85% to 90% of them were singletons. More than 0.35% of the sample comes from the top ten. What was sequenced was PBMCs. Receptor source: a woman aged 18-29 years in good health and CMV-seronegative.

This clone was observed a handful of times. The sample holds other DNA sequences that translate to the same CDR3. The J gene is TRBJ1-1, the V gene TRBV6-5; D is ambiguous. Trimming cost V 5 bases and J 1 base, with 5 bases left between them. CDR1 MNHEY and CDR2 SVGAGI come from the germline V gene. The CDR3 runs 12 residues. CDR3 nucleotide sequence: TGTGCCAGCAGTCCCAGGAACACTGAAGCTTTCTTT. Its translation is CASSPRNTEAFF.

V usage is TRBV7-3 and J usage is TRBJ2-7; no definite D call. Germline V CDR1 and CDR2: SGHTA, FQGTGA. Trimming pared 1 base from V and 2 bases from J, leaving 12 bases between. There are 15 residues in the CDR3. This CDR3 is CASSLSSGSPYEQYF. The CDR3, as DNA: TGTGCCAGCAGCTTAAGTTCCGGGTCCCCCTACGAGCAGTACTTC.

The rearrangement uses TRBV4-1 and TRBJ2-1; 7 bases line up with TRBD2. V trimming: 3 bases; J trimming: 1 base; junction bases outside the gene matches: 3. The CDR3 consists of 15 residues. Germline CDR1 is MGHRA and CDR2 is YSYEKL. The CDR3 region has the DNA TGCGCCAGCAGCCAGGGGGGGGTGTCCTACAATGAGCAGTTCTTC. The encoded protein is CASSQGGVSYNEQFF.

This clone has only a few counts. The chain uses TRBV5-1 and TRBJ1-6; TRBD1 matches at 8 bases. The CDR3 sequence is 14 residues long. The V gene end was trimmed by 3 bases and the J gene end by 7 bases; junction bases not matched to a gene: 3. Per germline, CDR1 SGHRS and CDR2 YFSETQ. For the CDR3, the DNA is TGCGCCAGCAGCTCGGGACAGGTGAATTCACCCCTCCACTTT. Amino acid sequence: CASSSGQVNSPLHF.

There are a few counts of this clone. The chain employs TRBV6-4 and TRBJ2-1, with TRBD2 matching over 9 bases. CDR3 length: 15 amino acids. In germline, CDR1 is MRHNA, CDR2 SNTAGT. V shed 0 bases, J shed 5 bases, and the junction held 2 bases outside the gene matches. The CDR3, as DNA: TGTGCCAGCAGTGACTCCGCGGGGGGGCACAATGAGCAGTTCTTC. It encodes CASSDSAGGHNEQFF.

This sequence joins TRBV28 and TRBJ1-4; 7 bases fit TRBD1. V was pared by 5 bases and J by 1 base, with 19 bases of the junction left unmatched. Germline assignment: CDR1 MDHEN and CDR2 SYDVKM. The CDR3 runs to 20 residues. The CDR3 sequence is CASSVIGQALGRVTNEKLFF. The CDR3, as DNA: TGTGCCAGCAGTGTCATCGGACAGGCTCTAGGAAGGGTAACTAATGAAAAACTGTTTTTT.

V and J are TRBV6-5 and TRBJ1-5; D remains ambiguous. This CDR3 is 14 amino acids long. Germline lookup yields CDR1 MNHEY and CDR2 SVGAGI. V lost 2 bases and J 3 bases, leaving 8 bases between the germline ends. The CDR3 here is CASSYGQTNQPQHF. For the CDR3, the DNA is TGTGCCAGCAGTTACGGGCAGACCAATCAGCCCCAGCATTTT.